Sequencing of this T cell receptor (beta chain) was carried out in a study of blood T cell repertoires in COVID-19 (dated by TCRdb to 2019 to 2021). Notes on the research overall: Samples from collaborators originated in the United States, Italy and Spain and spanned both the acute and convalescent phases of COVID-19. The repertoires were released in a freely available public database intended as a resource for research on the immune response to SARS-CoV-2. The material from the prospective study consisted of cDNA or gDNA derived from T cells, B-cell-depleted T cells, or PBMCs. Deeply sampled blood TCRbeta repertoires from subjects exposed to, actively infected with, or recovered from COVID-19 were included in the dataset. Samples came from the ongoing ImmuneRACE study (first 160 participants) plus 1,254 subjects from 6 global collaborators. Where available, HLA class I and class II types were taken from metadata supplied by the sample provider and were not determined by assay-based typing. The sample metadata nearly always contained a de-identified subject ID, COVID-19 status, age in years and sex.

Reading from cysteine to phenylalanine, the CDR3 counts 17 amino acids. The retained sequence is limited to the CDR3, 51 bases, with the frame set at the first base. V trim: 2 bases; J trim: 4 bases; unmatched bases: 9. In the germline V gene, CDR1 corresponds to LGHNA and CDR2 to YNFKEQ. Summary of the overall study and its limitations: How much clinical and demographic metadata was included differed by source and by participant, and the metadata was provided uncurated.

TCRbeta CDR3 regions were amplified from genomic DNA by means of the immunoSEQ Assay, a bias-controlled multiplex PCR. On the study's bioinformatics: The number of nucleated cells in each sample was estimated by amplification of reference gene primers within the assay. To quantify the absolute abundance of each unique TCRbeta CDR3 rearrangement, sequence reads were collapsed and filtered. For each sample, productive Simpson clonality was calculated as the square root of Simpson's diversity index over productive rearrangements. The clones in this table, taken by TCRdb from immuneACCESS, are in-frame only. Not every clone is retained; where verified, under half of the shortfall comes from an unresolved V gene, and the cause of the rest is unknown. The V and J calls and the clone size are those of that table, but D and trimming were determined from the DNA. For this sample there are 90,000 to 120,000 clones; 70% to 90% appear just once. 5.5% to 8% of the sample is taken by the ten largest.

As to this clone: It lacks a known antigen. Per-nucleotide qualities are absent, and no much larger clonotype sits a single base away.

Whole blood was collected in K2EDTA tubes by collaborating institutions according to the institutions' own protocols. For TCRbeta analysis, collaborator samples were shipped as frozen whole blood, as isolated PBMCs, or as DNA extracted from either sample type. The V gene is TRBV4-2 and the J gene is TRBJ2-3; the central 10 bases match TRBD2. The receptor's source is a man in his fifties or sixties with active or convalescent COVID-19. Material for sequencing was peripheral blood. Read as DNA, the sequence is TGTGCCAGCAGCCAAAGATTAGCGGGAGGTGGCGCAGATACGCAGTATTTT. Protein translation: CASSQRLAGGGADTQYF.